This T cell receptor beta chain was retrieved from a study of identical twins. Study observations and caveats: Model-predicted out-of-frame TCR alpha sharing fell below observed values in monozygotic twins.

MiXCR was run by TCRdb on the 5' RACE reads, yielding one entry per CDR3 protein. This table has 500,000 to 600,000 distinct CDR3 sequences, 22% appearing once. This clonotype turned up a few times. The antigen is not known. This CDR3 comprises 14 residues. From germline, CDR1 is DFQATT and CDR2 SNEGSKA (reference sequence). V was cut by 1 base and J by 0 bases, with 10 bases left in between. The same specimen was also included in a second study, on T cells expressing NK-cell markers.

This receptor was obtained from a woman aged 18-29 years in good health. The V call is TRBV20-1, the J call TRBJ2-7; the D gene is possibly TRBD1 (6 bases). Sequenced input: CD4+ T cells sorted from blood. CDR3 bases: TGCAGTGCTAGAGGGACAGTCGACTCCTACGAGCAGTACTTC. Amino acid sequence: CSARGTVDSYEQYF.